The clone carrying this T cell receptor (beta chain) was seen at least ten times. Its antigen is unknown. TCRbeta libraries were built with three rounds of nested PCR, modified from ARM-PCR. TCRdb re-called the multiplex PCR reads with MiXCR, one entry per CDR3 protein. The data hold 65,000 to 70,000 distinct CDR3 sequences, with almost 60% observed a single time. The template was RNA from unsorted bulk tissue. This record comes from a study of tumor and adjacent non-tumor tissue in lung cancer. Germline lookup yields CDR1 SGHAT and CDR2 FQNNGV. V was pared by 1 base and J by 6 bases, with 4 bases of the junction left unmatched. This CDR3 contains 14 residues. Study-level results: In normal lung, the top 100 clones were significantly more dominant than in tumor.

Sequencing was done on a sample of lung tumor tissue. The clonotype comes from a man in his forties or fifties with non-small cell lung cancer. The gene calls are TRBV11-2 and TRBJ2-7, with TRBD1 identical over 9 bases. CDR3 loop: CASSLVGTGIEQYF. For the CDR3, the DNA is TGTGCCAGCAGCTTAGTCGGGACAGGGATCGAGCAGTACTTC.